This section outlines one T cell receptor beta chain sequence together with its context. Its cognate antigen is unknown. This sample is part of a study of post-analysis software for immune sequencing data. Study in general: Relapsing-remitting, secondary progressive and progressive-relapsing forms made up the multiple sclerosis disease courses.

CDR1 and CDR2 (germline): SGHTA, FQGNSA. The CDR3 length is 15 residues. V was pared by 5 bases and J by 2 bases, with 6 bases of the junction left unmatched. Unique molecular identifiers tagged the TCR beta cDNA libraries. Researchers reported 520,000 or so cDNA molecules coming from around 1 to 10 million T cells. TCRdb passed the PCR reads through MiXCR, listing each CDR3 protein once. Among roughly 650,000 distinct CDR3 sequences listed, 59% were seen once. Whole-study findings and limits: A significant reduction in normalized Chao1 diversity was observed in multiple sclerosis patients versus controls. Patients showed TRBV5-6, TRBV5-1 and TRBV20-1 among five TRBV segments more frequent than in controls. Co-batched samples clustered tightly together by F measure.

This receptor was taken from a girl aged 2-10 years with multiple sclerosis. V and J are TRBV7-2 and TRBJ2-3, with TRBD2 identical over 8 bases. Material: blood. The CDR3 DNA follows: TGTGCCAGCAGCACAATAGCGGGACTCACAGATACGCAGTATTTT. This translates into CASSTIAGLTDTQYF. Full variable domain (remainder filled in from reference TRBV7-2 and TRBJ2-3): GAGVSQSPSNKVTEKGKDVELRCDPISGHTALYWYRQSLGQGLEFLIYFQGNSAPDKSGLPSDRFSAERTGGSVSTLTIQRTQQEDSAVYLCASSTIAGLTDTQYFGPGTRLTVL.